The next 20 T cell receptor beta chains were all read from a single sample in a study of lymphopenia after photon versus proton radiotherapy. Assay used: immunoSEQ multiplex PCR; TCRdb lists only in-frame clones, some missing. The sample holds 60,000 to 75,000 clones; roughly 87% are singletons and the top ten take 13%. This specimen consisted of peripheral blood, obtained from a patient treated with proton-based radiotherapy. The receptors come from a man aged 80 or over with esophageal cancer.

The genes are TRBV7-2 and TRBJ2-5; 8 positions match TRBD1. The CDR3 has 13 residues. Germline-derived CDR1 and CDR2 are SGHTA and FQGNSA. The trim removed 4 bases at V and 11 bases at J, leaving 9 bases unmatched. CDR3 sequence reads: CASSSRTGGEQYF. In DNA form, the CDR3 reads TGTGCCAGCAGCTCCAGAACAGGGGGAGAGCAGTACTTC.

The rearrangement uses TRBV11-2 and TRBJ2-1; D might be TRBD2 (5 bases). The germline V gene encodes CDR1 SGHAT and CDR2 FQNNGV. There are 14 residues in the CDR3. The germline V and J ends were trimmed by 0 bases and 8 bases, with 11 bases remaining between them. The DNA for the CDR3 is TGTGCCAGCAGCTTAGAATCTAGCAAGGATGAGCAGTTCTTC. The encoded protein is CASSLESSKDEQFF. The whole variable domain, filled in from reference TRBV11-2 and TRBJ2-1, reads EAGVAQSPRYKIIEKRQSVAFWCNPISGHATLYWYQQILGQGPKLLIQFQNNGVVDDSQLPKDRFSAERLKGVDSTLKIQPAKLEDSAVYLCASSLESSKDEQFFGPGTRLTVL.

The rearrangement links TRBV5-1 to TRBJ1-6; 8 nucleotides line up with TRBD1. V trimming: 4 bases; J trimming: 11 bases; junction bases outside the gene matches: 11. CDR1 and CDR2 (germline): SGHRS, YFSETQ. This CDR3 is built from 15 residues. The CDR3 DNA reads TGCGCCAGCAGCGCCGGGGCAGGGGGCGTTCCACCCCTCCACTTT. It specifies CASSAGAGGVPPLHF.

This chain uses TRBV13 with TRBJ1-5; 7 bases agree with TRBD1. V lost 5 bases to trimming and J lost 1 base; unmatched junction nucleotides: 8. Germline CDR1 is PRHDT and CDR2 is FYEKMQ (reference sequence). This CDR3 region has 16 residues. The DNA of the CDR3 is TGTGCCAGCAGCAAAAGACAGGGTTGGAGCAATCAGCCCCAGCATTTT. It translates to CASSKRQGWSNQPQHF.

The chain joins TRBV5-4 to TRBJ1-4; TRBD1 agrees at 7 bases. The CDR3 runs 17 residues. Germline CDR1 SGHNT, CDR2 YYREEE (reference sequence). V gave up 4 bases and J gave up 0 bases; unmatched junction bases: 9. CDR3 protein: CASSQGGRGATNEKLFF. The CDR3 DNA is TGTGCCAGCAGCCAGGGGGGCAGGGGGGCAACTAATGAAAAACTGTTTTTT.

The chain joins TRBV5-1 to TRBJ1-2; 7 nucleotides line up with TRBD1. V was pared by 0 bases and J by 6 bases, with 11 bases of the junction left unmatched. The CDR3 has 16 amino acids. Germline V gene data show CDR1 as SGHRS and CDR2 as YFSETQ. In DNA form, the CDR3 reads TGCGCCAGCAGCTTGGAAGGGGGCCCTACGTACGATGGCTACACCTTC. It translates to CASSLEGGPTYDGYTF.

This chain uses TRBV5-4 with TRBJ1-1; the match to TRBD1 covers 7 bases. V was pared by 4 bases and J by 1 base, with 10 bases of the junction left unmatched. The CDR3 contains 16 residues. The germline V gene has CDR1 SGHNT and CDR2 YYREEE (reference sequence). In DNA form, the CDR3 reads TGTGCCAGCAGCCCCCGACAGGGCGGGGGGAACACTGAAGCTTTCTTT. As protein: CASSPRQGGGNTEAFF.

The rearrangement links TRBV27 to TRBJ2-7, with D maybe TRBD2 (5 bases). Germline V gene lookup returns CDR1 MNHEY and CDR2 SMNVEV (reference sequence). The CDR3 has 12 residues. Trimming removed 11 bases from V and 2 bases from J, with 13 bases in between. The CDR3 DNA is TGTGCCTCGGGGTCTTTTGCCTACGAGCAGTACTTC. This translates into CASGSFAYEQYF.

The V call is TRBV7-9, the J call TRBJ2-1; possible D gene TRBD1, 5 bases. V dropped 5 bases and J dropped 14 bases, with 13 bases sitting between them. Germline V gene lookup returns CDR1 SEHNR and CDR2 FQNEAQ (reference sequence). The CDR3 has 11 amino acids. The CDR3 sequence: CASSDLGAKFF. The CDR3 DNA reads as TGTGCCAGCAGCGACCTAGGGGCTAAGTTCTTC.

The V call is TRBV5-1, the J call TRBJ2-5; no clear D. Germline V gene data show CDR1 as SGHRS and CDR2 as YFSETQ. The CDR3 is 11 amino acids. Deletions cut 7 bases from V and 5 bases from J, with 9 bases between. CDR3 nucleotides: TGCGCCAGCTTCTCCGCTGAGACCCAGTACTTC. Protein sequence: CASFSAETQYF.

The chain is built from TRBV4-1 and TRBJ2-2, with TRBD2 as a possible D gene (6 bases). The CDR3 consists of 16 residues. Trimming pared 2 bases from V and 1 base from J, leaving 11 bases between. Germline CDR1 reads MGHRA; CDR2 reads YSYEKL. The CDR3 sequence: CASSQYPGENTGELFF. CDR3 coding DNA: TGCGCCAGCAGCCAATACCCGGGGGAGAACACCGGGGAGCTGTTTTTT.

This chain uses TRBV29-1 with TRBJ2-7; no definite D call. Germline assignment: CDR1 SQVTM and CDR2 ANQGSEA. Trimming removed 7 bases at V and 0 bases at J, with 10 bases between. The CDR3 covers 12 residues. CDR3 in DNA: TGCAGCGCAGAAGGCAGCTCCTACGAGCAGTACTTC. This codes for CSAEGSSYEQYF.

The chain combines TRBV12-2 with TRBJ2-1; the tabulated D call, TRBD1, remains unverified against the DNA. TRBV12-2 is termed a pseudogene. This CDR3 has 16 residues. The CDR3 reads CASRLADRGRVDEQFF. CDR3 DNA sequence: TGTGCAAGTCGCTTAGCGGACAGGGGTAGGGTCGATGAGCAGTTCTTC.

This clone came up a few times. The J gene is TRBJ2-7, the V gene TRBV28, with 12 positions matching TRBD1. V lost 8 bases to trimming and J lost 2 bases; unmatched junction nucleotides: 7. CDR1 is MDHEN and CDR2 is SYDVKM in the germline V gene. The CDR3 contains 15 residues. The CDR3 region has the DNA TGTGCCAGCTGTCGGGGACAGGGGGCCCCCTACGAGCAGTACTTC. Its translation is CASCRGQGAPYEQYF.

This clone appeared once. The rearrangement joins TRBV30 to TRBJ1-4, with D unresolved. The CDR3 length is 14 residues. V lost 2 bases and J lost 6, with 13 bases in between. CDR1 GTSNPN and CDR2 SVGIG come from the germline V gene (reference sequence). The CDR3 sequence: CAWSPGSTDEKLFF. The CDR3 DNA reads TGTGCCTGGAGTCCGGGCTCCACGGATGAAAAACTGTTTTTT.

The CDR3 is CASSQDLPGLAGTSYEQYF. Written as DNA, the CDR3 is TGCGCCAGCAGCCAAGATCTGCCCGGGCTAGCGGGAACCTCCTACGAGCAGTACTTC. V usage is TRBV4-3 and J usage is TRBJ2-7; TRBD2 aligns across 9 bases. The CDR3 has 19 amino acids. Germline V gives CDR1 LGHNA, CDR2 YSLEER. After removal of 0 bases from V and 0 bases from J, the junction contained 12 bases not matched to a gene.

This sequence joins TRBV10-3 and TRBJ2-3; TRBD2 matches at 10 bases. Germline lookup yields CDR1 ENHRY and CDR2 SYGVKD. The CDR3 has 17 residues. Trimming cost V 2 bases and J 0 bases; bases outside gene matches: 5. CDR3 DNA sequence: TGTGCCATCAGTGAGGCACTAGCGGGGTCTAGCACAGATACGCAGTATTTT. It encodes CAISEALAGSSTDTQYF.

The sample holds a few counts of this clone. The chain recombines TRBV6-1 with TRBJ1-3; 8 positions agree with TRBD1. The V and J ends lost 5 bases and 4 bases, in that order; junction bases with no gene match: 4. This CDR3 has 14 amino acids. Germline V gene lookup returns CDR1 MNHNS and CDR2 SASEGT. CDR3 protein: CASSPQGAGNTIYF. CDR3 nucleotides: TGTGCCAGCAGTCCCCAGGGGGCCGGAAACACCATATATTTT.

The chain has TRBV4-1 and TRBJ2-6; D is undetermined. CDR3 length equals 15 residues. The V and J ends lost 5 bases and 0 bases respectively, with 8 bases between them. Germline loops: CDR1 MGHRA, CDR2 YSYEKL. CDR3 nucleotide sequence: TGCGCCAGCAGCTATGGGAACTCTGGGGCCAACGTCCTGACTTTC. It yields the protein CASSYGNSGANVLTF.

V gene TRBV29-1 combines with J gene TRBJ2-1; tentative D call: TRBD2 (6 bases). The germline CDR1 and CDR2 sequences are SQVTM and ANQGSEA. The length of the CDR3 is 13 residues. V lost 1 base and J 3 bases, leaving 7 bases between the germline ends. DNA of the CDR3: TGCAGCGTTGAAGGGCGGGGCTACAATGAGCAGTTCTTC. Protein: CSVEGRGYNEQFF.